This passage covers 10 T cell receptor beta chains from one sample sequenced in a study of tissue T cells after allogeneic stem cell transplantation. The data were produced by immunoSEQ multiplex PCR, yet TCRdb's version contains in-frame clones alone and is incomplete. The sample includes about 8,700 clones, 44% of them seen just once. This sample's time point: mouse harvest day 7 after allogeneic transplant. Mouse grafts combined 10^7 T-cell-depleted bone marrow cells with 10^6 splenic CD5+ T cells. The sample was skin. These TCRs come from a female BALB/c mouse given C57BL/6 T cells with graft-versus-host disease after an allogeneic hematopoietic cell transplant.

Turning to this clone: Mouse gene names apply. The read ends 1 residue before the CDR3 terminus; that terminus is restored from the germline J gene. The chain recombines TRBV26 with TRBJ2-5; no reliable D call. Germline values: CDR1 KGHPV, CDR2 FQNQEV (reference sequence). V lost 4 bases, J lost 7 bases, and 6 bases lay in between. The CDR3 is made up of 11 amino acids. CDR3 in amino acids: CASSQQHTQYF. The sequenced part of the CDR3 DNA is TGTGCCAGCAGTCAACAGCACACCCAGTAC.

Note on this clone: Gene names and germline match the mouse. The read is 1 residue too short to cover the CDR3 end, so that end is filled in from the germline J gene. This sequence joins TRBV13-2 and TRBJ2-7, with D possibly being TRBD1 (6 bases). The CDR3 totals 14 residues. The ends were cut back, 4 bases at V and 0 bases at J, with 11 bases in the middle. The germline CDR1 and CDR2 sequences are NNHNN and SYGAGS (reference sequence). CDR3 in amino acids: CASGHRDNSYEQYF. The sequenced CDR3 bases are TGTGCCAGCGGTCACCGGGACAACTCCTATGAACAGTAC.

For this clone: Each gene name is a mouse one. From the germline J gene comes the end of the CDR3, since the read stops 1 residue before it. This chain connects TRBV13-3 to TRBJ1-4, with D perhaps TRBD1 (6 bases). This CDR3 comprises 14 residues. With 3 bases removed from V and 7 bases from J, the gap between germline ends came to 13 bases. Per the germline V gene, CDR1 is NNHDY and CDR2 is SYVADS. CDR3 region: CASSGAGAGERLFF. The sequenced CDR3 bases are TGTGCCAGCAGTGGGGCGGGGGCCGGCGAAAGATTATTT.

Remarks on this clone: Gene and germline names: mouse. Read coverage stops 1 residue before the CDR3 terminus; the germline J gene supplies the remainder. The chain employs TRBV26 and TRBJ1-4; D ambiguous. Trimming cost V 2 bases and J 4 bases, with 5 bases left between them. The germline V gene has CDR1 KGHPV and CDR2 FQNQEV (reference sequence). The CDR3 length is 13 residues. The CDR3 loop is CASSLGDNERLFF. The sequenced part of the CDR3 DNA is TGTGCCAGCAGTCTGGGAGACAACGAAAGATTATTT.

Notes on this clone: Gene labels here are mouse ones. The read falls 1 residue short of the CDR3 end, and the missing part is taken from the germline J gene. V usage is TRBV12-1 and J usage is TRBJ2-5, with TRBD2 matching 12 bases. The CDR3 spans 16 residues. Per germline, CDR1 SGHSN and CDR2 HYEKVE. Trimming at V came to 4 bases and at J to 3 bases, leaving 7 bases not matched to a gene. CDR3 protein: CASSLGLGGGQDTQYF. CDR3 bases read: TGTGCCAGCTCCCTGGGACTGGGGGGTGGGCAAGACACCCAGTAC.

This clone appeared a few times. Here the gene names and germline are mouse. The observed sequence ends 1 residue before the CDR3 terminus, with the missing tail filled in from the germline J gene. The chain has TRBV16 and TRBJ2-3, with D tentatively TRBD1 (5 bases). From germline, CDR1 is SGHSA and CDR2 FRNQAP. V lost 1 base to trimming and J lost 0 bases, with 8 bases between them. This CDR3 has 15 residues. CDR3 DNA, as far as it was read: TGTGCAAGCAGCTTAGGAGGGGATAGTGCAGAAACGCTGTAT. Its translation is CASSLGGDSAETLY. The entire CDR3 protein reads CASSLGGDSAETLYF.

This clone was recorded a few times. Genes and germline are mouse. Coverage ceases 1 residue before the CDR3 finishes, and the germline J gene fills in the end. The chain is built from TRBV26 and TRBJ1-4; a weak D match, TRBD1 (6 bases). Trimming shortened V by 0 bases and J by 8 bases, and 7 bases separated the two germline ends. CDR1 and CDR2 (germline): KGHPV, FQNQEV (reference sequence). This CDR3 is built from 13 residues. CDR3 DNA (partial): TGTGCCAGCAGTCTGTCAGGACAGGAAAGATTATTT. Protein sequence: CASSLSGQERLF. In full, the CDR3 is CASSLSGQERLFF.

Turning to this clone: Here the gene names and germline are mouse. This chain's CDR3 is CASSRDWGEREDTQYF. The sequenced part of the CDR3 DNA is TGTGCCAGCAGTCGGGACTGGGGTGAAAGGGAAGACACCCAGTAC. The J gene is TRBJ2-5, the V gene TRBV26; the match to TRBD2 covers 10 bases. The CDR3 goes on 1 residue after the read ends, and that part is filled in from the germline J gene. The CDR3 is 16 amino acids. Losses at the gene ends were 4 bases for V and 4 bases for J; bases not matched to a gene: 8. In germline, CDR1 is KGHPV, CDR2 FQNQEV (reference sequence).

Points on this clone: Germline and genes here are mouse. Coverage ceases 1 residue before the CDR3 finishes, and the germline J gene fills in the end. V is TRBV17 and J is TRBJ2-1; TRBD2 matches at 8 bases. The CDR3 sequence is 14 residues long. J gave up 6 bases and V 3 bases, and 4 bases lay outside the gene matches. Germline V gene lookup returns CDR1 MNHDT and CDR2 YYDKIL. CDR3 protein: CASSSSGGIAEQFF. The CDR3 DNA, read in part, is TGTGCTAGCAGTAGCTCTGGGGGGATTGCTGAGCAGTTC.

A few counts support this clone. The germline and genes are mouse ones. Read sequence stops 1 residue before the CDR3 end, and the germline J gene provides the missing end. The rearrangement links TRBV12-2 to TRBJ2-5; tentative D call: TRBD1 (6 bases). The CDR3 length is 14 residues. From germline, CDR1 is SGHLS and CDR2 HYDKME. The germline V and J ends were trimmed by 2 bases and 5 bases, with 13 bases remaining between them. CDR3 DNA (partial): TGTGCCAGCTCTCCTACAGGGTCGGGAGACACCCAGTAC. Its protein is CASSPTGSGDTQY. The CDR3 as a whole reads CASSPTGSGDTQYF.